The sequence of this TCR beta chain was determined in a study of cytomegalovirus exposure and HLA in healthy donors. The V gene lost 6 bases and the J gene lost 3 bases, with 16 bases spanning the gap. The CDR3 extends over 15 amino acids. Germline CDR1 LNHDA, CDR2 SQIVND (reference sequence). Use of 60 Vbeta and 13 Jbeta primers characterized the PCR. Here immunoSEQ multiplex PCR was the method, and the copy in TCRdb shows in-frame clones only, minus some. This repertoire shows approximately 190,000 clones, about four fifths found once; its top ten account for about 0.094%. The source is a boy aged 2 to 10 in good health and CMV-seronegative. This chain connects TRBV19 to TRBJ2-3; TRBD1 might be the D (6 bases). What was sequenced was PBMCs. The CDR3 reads CASSPDQTGTDTQYF. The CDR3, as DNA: TGTGCCAGTAGCCCTGATCAAACAGGGACAGATACGCAGTATTTT.